This TCR beta chain appears in the sequencing data of a study of cytomegalovirus exposure and HLA in healthy donors. Whole-study results and caveats: Associated with HLA alleles at 0.05 false discovery rate in a later analysis were around 15,000 TCR beta sequences. A previous analysis found most TCR beta V segments productive roughly 87% or roughly 30% of the time.

Researchers ran the PCR with 60 Vbeta and 13 Jbeta primers. Profiling relied on immunoSEQ multiplex PCR, and the TCRdb table lists in-frame clones only, not all of them. The data hold under 200,000 clones, with approximately 80% observed a single time. The CDR3 has 14 amino acids. Germline loops: CDR1 SGHTA, CDR2 FQGNSA. Turning to this clone: What it binds is not known. Relative to the germline gene, one junction end is altered; a read error may explain this. Additional DNA sequences in this sample encode the identical CDR3.

This TCR was recovered from a man aged 18 to 30 in good health and CMV-seronegative. The material sequenced was PBMCs. The chain combines TRBV7-2 with TRBJ1-2; D might be TRBD1 (5 bases). CDR3 sequence (DNA): TGTGCCAGCAGCCTCACCGACAGTCCGTATGGCTATACCTTC. The encoded protein is CASSLTDSPYGYTF.